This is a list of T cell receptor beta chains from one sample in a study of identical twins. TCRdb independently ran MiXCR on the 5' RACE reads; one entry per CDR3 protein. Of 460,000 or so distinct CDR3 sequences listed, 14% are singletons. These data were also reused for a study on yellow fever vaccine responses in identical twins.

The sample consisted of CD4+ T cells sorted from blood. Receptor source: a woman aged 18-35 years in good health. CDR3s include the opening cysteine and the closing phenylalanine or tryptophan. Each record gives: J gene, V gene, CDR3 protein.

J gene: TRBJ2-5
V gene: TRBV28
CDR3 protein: CASSPTTRGLVKSF

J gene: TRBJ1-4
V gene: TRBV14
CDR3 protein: CASSQEEGFSIEKLFF

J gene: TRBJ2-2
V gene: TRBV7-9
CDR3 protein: CASSLFRGLAATGELFF

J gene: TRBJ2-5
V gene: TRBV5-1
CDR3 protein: CASSSPPDQETQYF

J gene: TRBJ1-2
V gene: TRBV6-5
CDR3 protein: CASSYSLAGANYGYTF

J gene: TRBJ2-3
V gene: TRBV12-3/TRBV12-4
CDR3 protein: CASRPTSFTDTQYF

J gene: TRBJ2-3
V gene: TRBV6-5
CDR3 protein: CASSSGTSGTLHTQYF

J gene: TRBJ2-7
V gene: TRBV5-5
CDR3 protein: CASSPDAGRVYEQYF

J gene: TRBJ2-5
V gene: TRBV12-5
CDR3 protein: CASGLVLGGQTPRTQYF

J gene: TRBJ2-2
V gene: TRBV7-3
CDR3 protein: CASQGGLANTGELFF

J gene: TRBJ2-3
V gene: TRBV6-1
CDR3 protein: CASRAGVGTDTQYF

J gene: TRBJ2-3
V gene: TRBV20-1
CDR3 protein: CSASRGQEVTDTQYF

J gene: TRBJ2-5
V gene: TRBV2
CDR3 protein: CASSEEKTQYF

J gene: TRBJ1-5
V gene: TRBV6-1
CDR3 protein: CASRTQGTWGQPQHF

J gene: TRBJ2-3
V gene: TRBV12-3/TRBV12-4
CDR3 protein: CASGLGDTQYF

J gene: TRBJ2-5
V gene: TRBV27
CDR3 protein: CASSWTGLGGETQYF

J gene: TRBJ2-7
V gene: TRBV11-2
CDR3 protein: CASSPSGLTYEQYF

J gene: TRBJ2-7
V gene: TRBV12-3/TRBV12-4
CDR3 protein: CASSLAGGPLEQYF

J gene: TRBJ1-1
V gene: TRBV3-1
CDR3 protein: CASSQAQGEAFF

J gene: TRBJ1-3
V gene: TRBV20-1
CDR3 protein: CSASQGSGNTIYF

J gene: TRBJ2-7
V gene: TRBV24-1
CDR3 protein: CATSDSRSLGYEQYF

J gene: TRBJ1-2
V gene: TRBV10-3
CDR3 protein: CAISEARGDANYGYTF

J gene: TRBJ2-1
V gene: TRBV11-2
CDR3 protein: CASSLDRRRVSYNEQFF

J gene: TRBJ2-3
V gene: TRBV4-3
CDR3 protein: CASSQVVWSDTQYF

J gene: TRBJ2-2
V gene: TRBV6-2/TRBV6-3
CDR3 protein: CASRRTGKVGELFF

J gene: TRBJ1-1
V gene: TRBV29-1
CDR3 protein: CSVAGTLNTEAFF

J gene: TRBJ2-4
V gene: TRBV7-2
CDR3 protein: CASSLGGDRMNF

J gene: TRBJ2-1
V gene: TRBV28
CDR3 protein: CASSIIPGSQGEQFF

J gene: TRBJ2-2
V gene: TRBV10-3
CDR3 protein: CAISPPGLAAGELFF

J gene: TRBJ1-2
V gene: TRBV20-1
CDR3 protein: CSAREQIYGYTF

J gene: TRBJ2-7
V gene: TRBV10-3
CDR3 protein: CAINGRGGGDEQYF

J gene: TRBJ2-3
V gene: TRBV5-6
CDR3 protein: CASSSKFSTDTQYF

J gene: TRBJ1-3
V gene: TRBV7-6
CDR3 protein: CASSLDRNTIYF

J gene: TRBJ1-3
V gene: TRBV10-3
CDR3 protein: CATGTVSGNTIYF

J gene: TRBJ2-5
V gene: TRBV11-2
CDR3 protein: CASSPQQVGETQYF

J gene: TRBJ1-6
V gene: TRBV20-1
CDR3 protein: CSASLTGGFRNSPLHF

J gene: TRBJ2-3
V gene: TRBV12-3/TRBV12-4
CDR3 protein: CASSGLGSNTQYF

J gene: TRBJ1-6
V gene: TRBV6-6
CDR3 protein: CASHQGKSPLHF

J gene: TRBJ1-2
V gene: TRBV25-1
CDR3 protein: CASSESPGGYTF

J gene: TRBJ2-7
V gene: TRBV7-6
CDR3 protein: CASSPGLMVGQYF

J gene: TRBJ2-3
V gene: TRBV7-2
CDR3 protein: CASSTLGQSSTDTQYF

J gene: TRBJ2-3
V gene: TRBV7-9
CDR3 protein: CASSLTSAAATDTQYF

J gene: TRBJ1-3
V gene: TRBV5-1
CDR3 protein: CASSFSGNQGNTIYF

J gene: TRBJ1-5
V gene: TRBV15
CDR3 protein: CATSRRGFNNQPQHF

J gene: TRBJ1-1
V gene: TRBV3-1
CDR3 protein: CASSQNGGDTEAFF

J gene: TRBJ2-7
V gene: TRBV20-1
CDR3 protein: CSAPRGGKSSYEQYF

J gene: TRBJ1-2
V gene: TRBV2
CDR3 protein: CASSWGDGANYGYTF